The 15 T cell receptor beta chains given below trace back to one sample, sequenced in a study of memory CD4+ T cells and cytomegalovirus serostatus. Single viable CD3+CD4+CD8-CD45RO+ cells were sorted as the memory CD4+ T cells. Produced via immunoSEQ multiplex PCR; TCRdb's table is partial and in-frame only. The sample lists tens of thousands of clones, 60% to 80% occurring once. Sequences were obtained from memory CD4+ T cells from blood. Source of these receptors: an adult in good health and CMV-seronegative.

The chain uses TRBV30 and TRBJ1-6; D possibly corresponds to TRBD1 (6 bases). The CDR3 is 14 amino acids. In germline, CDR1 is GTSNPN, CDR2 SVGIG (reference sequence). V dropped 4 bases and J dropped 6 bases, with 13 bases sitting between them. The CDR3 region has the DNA TGTGCCTGGACTCGCGACAGGATTAATTCACCCCTCCACTTT. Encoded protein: CAWTRDRINSPLHF.

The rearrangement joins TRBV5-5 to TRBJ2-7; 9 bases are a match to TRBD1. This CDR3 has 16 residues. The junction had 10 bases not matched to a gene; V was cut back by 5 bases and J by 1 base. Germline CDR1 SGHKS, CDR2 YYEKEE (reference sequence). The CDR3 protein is CASSSDGTGLSYEQYF. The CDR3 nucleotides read TGTGCCAGCAGTTCTGACGGGACAGGGTTGTCCTACGAGCAGTACTTC.

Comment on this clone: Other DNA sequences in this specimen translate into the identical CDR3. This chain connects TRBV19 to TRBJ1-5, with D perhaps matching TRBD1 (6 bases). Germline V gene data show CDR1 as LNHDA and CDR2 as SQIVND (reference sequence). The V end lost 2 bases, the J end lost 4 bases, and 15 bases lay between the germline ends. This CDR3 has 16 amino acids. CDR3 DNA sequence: TGTGCCAGTAGTATATGGGGGGCGGAGGGGAATCAGCCCCAGCATTTT. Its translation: CASSIWGAEGNQPQHF.

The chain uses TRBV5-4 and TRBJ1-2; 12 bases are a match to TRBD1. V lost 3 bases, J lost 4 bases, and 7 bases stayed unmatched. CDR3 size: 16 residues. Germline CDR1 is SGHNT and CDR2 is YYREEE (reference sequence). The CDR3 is CASSSPGTGGFYGYTF. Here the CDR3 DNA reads TGTGCCAGCAGCTCCCCCGGGACAGGGGGCTTCTATGGCTACACCTTC.

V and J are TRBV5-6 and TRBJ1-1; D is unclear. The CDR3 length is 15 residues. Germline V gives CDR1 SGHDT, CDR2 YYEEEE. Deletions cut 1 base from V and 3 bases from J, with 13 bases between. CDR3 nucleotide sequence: TGTGCCAGCAGCTTGATTGCCGGTGGATACACTGAAGCTTTCTTT. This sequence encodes CASSLIAGGYTEAFF. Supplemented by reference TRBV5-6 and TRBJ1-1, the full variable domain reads DAGVTQSPTHLIKTRGQQVTLRCSPKSGHDTVSWYQQALGQGPQFIFQYYEEEERQRGNFPDRFSGHQFPNYSSELNVNALLLGDSALYLCASSLIAGGYTEAFFGQGTRLTVV.

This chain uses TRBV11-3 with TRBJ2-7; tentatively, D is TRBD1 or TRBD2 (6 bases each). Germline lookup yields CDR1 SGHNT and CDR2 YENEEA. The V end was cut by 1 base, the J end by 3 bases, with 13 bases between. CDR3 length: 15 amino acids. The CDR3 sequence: CASSLGGGPFYEQYF. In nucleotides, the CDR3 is TGTGCCAGCAGCTTAGGTGGGGGGCCTTTCTACGAGCAGTACTTC.

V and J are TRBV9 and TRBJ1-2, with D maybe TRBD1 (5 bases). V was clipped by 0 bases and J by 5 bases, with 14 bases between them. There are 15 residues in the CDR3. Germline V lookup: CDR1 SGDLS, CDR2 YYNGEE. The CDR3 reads CASSVAGGTLYGYTF. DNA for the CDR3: TGTGCCAGCAGCGTAGCTGGCGGGACCCTTTATGGCTACACCTTC.

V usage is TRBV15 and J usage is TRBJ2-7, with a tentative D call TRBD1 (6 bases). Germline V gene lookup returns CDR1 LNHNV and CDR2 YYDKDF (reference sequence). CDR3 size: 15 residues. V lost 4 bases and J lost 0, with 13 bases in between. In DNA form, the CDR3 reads TGTGCCACCAGCATCTTTAGGACAGCCTCCTACGAGCAGTACTTC. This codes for CATSIFRTASYEQYF.

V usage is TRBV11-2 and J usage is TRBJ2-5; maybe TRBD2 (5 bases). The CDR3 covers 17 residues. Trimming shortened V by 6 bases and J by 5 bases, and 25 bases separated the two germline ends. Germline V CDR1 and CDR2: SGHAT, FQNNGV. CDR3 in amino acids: CASRLNQGLPTVETQYF. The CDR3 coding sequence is TGTGCCAGCAGACTAAATCAAGGACTCCCCACCGTGGAGACCCAGTACTTC.

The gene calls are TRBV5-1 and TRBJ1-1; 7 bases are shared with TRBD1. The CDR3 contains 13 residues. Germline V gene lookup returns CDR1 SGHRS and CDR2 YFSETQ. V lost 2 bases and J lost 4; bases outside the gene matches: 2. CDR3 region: CASSFDRATEAFF. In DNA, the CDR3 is TGCGCCAGCAGCTTTGACAGGGCCACTGAAGCTTTCTTT. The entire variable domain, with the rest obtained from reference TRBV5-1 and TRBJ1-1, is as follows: KAGVTQTPRYLIKTRGQQVTLSCSPISGHRSVSWYQQTPGQGLQFLFEYFSETQRNKGNFPGRFSGRQFSNSRSEMNVSTLELGDSALYLCASSFDRATEAFFGQGTRLTVV.

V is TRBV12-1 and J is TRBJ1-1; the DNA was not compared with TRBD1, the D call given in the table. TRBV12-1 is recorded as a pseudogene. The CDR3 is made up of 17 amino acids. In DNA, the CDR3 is TGTGCCAGCAGCTTTCGGCAGGGCAAGCCTTTGAACACTGAAGCTTTCTTT. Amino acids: CASSFRQGKPLNTEAFF.

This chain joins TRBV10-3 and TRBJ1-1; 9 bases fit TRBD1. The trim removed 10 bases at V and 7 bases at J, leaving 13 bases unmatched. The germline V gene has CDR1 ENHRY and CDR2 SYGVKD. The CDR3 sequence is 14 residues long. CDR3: CASAIQTGGFEAFF. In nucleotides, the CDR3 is TGTGCCAGCGCAATACAAACAGGGGGCTTTGAAGCTTTCTTT.

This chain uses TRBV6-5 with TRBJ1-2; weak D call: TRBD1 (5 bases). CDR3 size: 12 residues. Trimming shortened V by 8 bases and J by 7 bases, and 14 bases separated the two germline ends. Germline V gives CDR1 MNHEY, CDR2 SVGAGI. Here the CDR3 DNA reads TGTGCCAGCTCCCGATCTGGGGGTGGCTACACCTTC. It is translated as CASSRSGGGYTF.

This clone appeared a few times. This CDR3 is CASSSGVTEAFF. In DNA, the CDR3 is TGTGCCAGCTCATCCGGGGTGACTGAAGCTTTCTTT. The gene calls are TRBV18 and TRBJ1-1; no clear D. Germline V CDR1 and CDR2: KGHSH, LQKENI. V lost 5 bases and J lost 5, with 9 bases in between. The CDR3 totals 12 residues.

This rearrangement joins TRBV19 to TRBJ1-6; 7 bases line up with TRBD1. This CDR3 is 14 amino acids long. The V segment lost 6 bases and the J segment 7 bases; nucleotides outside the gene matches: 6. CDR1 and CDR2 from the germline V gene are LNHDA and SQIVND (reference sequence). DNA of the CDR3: TGTGCCAGTAGCCCTACAGGGGTCAATTCACCCCTCCACTTT. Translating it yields CASSPTGVNSPLHF.